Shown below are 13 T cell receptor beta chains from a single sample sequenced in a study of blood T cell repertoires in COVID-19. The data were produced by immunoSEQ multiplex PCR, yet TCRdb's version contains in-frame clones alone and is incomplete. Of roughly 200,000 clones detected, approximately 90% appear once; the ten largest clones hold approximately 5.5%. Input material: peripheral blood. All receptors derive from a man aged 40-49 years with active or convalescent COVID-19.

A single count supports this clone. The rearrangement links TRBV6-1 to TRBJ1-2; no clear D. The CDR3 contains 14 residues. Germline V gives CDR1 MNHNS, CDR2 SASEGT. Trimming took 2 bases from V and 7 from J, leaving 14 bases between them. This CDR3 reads CASSEQADARGYTF. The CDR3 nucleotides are TGTGCCAGCAGTGAACAAGCGGACGCCCGTGGCTACACCTTC.

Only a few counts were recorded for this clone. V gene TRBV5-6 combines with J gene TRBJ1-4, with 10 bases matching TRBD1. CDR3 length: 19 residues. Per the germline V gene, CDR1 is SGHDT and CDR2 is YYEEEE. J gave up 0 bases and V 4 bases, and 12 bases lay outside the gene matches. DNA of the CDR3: TGTGCCAGCAGCGCGGGACTGACAGGGGGCGTTGCAACTAATGAAAAACTGTTTTTT. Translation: CASSAGLTGGVATNEKLFF.

CDR3 protein: CASSSITGSYGYTF. The CDR3 nucleotides are TGTGCCAGCAGTTCCATAACAGGAAGCTATGGCTACACCTTC. The rearrangement joins TRBV27 to TRBJ1-2, with D perhaps matching TRBD1 (5 bases). Germline V gene lookup returns CDR1 MNHEY and CDR2 SMNVEV (reference sequence). This CDR3 comprises 14 residues. V was cut by 4 bases and J by 4 bases, with 13 bases left in between.

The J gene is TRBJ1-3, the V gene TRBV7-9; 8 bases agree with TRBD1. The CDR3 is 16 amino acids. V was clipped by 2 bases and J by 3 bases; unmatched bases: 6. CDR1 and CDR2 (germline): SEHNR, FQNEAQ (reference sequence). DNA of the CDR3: TGTGCCAGCAGCTTATTGACAGGGGTCGGTGGAAACACCATATATTTT. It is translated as CASSLLTGVGGNTIYF.

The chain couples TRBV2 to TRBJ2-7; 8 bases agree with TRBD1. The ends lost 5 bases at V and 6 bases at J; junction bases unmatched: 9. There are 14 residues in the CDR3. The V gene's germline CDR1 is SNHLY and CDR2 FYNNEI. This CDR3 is CASSPVLQGGEQYF. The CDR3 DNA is TGTGCCAGCAGTCCCGTTTTACAGGGGGGCGAGCAGTACTTC. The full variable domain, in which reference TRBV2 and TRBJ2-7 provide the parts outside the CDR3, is EPEVTQTPSHQVTQMGQEVILRCVPISNHLYFYWYRQILGQKVEFLVSFYNNEISEKSEIFDDQFSVERPDGSNFTLKIRSTKLEDSAMYFCASSPVLQGGEQYFGPGTRLTVT.

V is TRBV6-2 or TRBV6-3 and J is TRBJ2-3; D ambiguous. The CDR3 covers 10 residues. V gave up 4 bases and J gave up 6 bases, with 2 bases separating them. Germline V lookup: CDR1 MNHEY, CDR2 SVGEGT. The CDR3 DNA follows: TGTGCCAGCAGTTCGGATACGCAGTATTTT. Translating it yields CASSSDTQYF.

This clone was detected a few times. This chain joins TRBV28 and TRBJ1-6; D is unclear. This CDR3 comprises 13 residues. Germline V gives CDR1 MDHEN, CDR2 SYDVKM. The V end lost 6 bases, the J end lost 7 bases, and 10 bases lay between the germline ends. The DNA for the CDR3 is TGTGCCAGCAGAGAGGGTTGGAATTCACCCCTCCACTTT. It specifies CASREGWNSPLHF.

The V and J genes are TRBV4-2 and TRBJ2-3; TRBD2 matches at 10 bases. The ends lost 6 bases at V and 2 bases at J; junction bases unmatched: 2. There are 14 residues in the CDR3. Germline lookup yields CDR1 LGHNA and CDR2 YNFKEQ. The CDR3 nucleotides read TGTGCCAGCAGAAGCGGGGGGGACACAGATACGCAGTATTTT. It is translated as CASRSGGDTDTQYF.

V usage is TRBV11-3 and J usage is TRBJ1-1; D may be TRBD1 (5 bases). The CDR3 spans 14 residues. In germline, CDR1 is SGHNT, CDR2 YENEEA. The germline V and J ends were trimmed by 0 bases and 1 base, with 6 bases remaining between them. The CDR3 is CASSLEGGNTEAFF. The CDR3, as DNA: TGTGCCAGCAGCTTAGAGGGGGGGAACACTGAAGCTTTCTTT.

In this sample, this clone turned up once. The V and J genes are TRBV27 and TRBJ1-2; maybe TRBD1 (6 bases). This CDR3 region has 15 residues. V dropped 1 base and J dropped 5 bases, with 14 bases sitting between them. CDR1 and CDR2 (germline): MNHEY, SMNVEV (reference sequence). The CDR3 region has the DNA TGTGCCAGCAGTTTATTGGGCAACAGGGAGTATGGCTACACCTTC. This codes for CASSLLGNREYGYTF.

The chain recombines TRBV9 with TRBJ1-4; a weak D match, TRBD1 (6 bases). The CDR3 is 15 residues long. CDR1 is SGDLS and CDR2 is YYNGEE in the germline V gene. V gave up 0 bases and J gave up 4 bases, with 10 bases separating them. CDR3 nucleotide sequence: TGTGCCAGCAGCGTAGCGGGGGGCTTTAATGAAAAACTGTTTTTT. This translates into CASSVAGGFNEKLFF.

The CDR3: CSSISGENYGYTF. The CDR3 DNA follows: TGCAGCTCTATTTCAGGCGAAAACTATGGCTACACCTTC. The J gene is TRBJ1-2, the V gene TRBV29-1; D call uncertain. Deletions cut 8 bases from V and 2 bases from J, with 15 bases between. This CDR3 comprises 13 residues. Germline CDR1 is SQVTM and CDR2 is ANQGSEA.

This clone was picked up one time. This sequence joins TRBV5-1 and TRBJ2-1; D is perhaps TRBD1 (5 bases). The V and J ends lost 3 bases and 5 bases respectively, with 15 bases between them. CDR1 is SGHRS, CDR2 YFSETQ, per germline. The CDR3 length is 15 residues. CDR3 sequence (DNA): TGCGCCAGCAGCTCTTGGACACTATCGGACAATGAGCAGTTCTTC. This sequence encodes CASSSWTLSDNEQFF.